These 18 T cell receptor beta chains share one sample of origin, sequenced in a study of long-term antiretroviral therapy in people with HIV. The libraries were made with immunoSEQ v3.0 at survey level. Method: immunoSEQ multiplex PCR; TCRdb's copy keeps in-frame clones and lacks some. The data show 15,000 or so clones, around four fifths seen once. The input for sequencing was unsorted PBMCs, taken about 3.1 years after starting antiretroviral therapy. Every receptor here comes from a woman in her thirties or forties with HIV.

The chain combines TRBV6-5 with TRBJ2-7, with D tentatively TRBD1 (6 bases). The germline gives CDR1 MNHEY, CDR2 SVGAGI. This CDR3 has 15 amino acids. Trimming removed 0 bases from V and 2 bases from J, with 11 bases in between. The CDR3: CASSYSTGRAYEQYF. CDR3 bases: TGTGCCAGCAGTTACTCGACAGGAAGAGCCTACGAGCAGTACTTC.

J is TRBJ2-3 and V is TRBV29-1; D possibly corresponds to TRBD2 (6 bases). Germline assignment: CDR1 SQVTM and CDR2 ANQGSEA. This CDR3 has 14 residues. Trimming cost V 7 bases and J 2 bases, with 16 bases left between them. The CDR3 DNA reads as TGCAGCGCCAGACCGGGGGAACTCACAGATACGCAGTATTTT. Its protein is CSARPGELTDTQYF.

The chain joins TRBV6-5 to TRBJ2-7; TRBD2 matches 16 bases. The CDR3 consists of 15 residues. The J segment lost 12 bases and the V segment lost 2 bases, leaving 7 bases of the junction unmatched. Germline loops: CDR1 MNHEY, CDR2 SVGAGI. The CDR3 protein is CASSYTGTSGGAAYF. DNA for the CDR3: TGTGCCAGCAGTTACACCGGGACTAGCGGGGGGGCCGCGTACTTC.

V is TRBV5-4 and J is TRBJ1-5, with D perhaps matching TRBD1 (6 bases). The CDR3 is made up of 15 amino acids. Per germline, CDR1 SGHNT and CDR2 YYREEE (reference sequence). The germline V and J ends were trimmed by 0 bases and 4 bases, with 11 bases remaining between them. CDR3 sequence (DNA): TGTGCCAGCAGCTTGGACGGGACATTAAATCAGCCCCAGCATTTT. Protein: CASSLDGTLNQPQHF.

The V and J genes are TRBV2 and TRBJ2-7, with 14 bases aligning to TRBD2. Per the germline V gene, CDR1 is SNHLY and CDR2 is FYNNEI. CDR3 length: 15 amino acids. J lost 2 bases, V lost 6 bases, and 3 bases had no gene match. The CDR3 region has the DNA TGTGCCAGCAGCTGGACTAGCGGGGGGCCCTACGAGCAGTACTTC. The encoded protein is CASSWTSGGPYEQYF.

In DNA, the CDR3 is TGTGCCAGCATCCCGGCCGACGGGGCGGAGACCCAGTACTTC. As protein: CASIPADGAETQYF. The chain employs TRBV5-6 and TRBJ2-5; D possibly matches TRBD1 or TRBD2 (5 bases each). The germline V gene has CDR1 SGHDT and CDR2 YYEEEE. The ends were cut back, 6 bases at V and 5 bases at J, with 17 bases in the middle. This CDR3 comprises 14 residues. The variable domain in full, completed from reference TRBV5-6 and TRBJ2-5, reads DAGVTQSPTHLIKTRGQQVTLRCSPKSGHDTVSWYQQALGQGPQFIFQYYEEEERQRGNFPDRFSGHQFPNYSSELNVNALLLGDSALYLCASIPADGAETQYFGPGTRLLVL.

The V and J genes are TRBV6-1 and TRBJ2-1; 9 bases fit TRBD1. The V gene end was trimmed by 5 bases and the J gene end by 7 bases; junction bases not matched to a gene: 3. The CDR3 spans 13 residues. Per germline, CDR1 MNHNS and CDR2 SASEGT. This CDR3 is CASSTGTGNEQFF. CDR3 sequence (DNA): TGTGCCAGCAGTACCGGGACAGGGAATGAGCAGTTCTTC.

The chain combines TRBV6-1 with TRBJ1-6; TRBD1 is a possible D gene (5 bases). The V gene's germline CDR1 is MNHNS and CDR2 SASEGT. The CDR3 is 19 residues long. V lost 0 bases, J lost 2 bases, and 17 bases lay in between. CDR3 nucleotide sequence: TGTGCCAGCAGTGAAGCGCAAGGGGCATTAAGTCCCTATAATTCACCCCTCCACTTT. Translation gives CASSEAQGALSPYNSPLHF.

The chain employs TRBV4-3 and TRBJ2-7; 8 bases fit TRBD1. With 3 bases clipped from V and 3 bases from J, the junction kept 10 bases outside the gene matches. The germline V gene has CDR1 LGHNA and CDR2 YSLEER. The CDR3 is 16 amino acids. CDR3 coding DNA: TGCGCCAGCAGCCATTCTTCGACAGGGGAACTCTACGAGCAGTACTTC. It is translated as CASSHSSTGELYEQYF.

The V gene is TRBV6-6, the J gene TRBJ1-1, with 7 nucleotides matching TRBD1. Germline values: CDR1 MNHNY, CDR2 SVGAGI (reference sequence). This CDR3 is 16 amino acids long. V lost 0 bases and J lost 0; bases outside the gene matches: 4. The CDR3: CASSYSPGQLNTEAFF. In DNA form, the CDR3 reads TGTGCCAGCAGTTACTCGCCGGGACAGCTGAACACTGAAGCTTTCTTT.

V and J are TRBV5-6 and TRBJ1-1; the match to TRBD1 covers 8 bases. V shed 4 bases, J shed 4 bases, and the junction held 12 bases outside the gene matches. Germline CDR1 reads SGHDT; CDR2 reads YYEEEE. This CDR3 region has 16 residues. This CDR3 reads CASSEDRTGRITEAFF. Written as DNA, the CDR3 is TGTGCCAGCAGCGAGGATCGGACAGGGAGGATCACTGAAGCTTTCTTT.

The chain uses TRBV5-1 and TRBJ1-1; unclear D gene. There are 13 residues in the CDR3. V was clipped by 3 bases and J by 0 bases, with 6 bases between them. Germline assignment: CDR1 SGHRS and CDR2 YFSETQ. The CDR3 loop is CASSSTLNTEAFF. The CDR3 bases are TGCGCCAGCAGCTCTACATTGAACACTGAAGCTTTCTTT.

J is TRBJ1-1 and V is TRBV5-4, with D unresolved. Trimming shortened V by 0 bases and J by 0 bases, and 12 bases separated the two germline ends. Germline lookup yields CDR1 SGHNT and CDR2 YYREEE (reference sequence). This CDR3 has 16 amino acids. The CDR3 region is CASSLAMGTLNTEAFF. CDR3 in DNA: TGTGCCAGCAGCTTGGCTATGGGAACATTGAACACTGAAGCTTTCTTT.

The CDR3 sequence: CASSTAGGTEAFF. Here the CDR3 DNA reads TGTGCCAGCAGCACCGCGGGCGGCACTGAAGCTTTCTTT. This chain connects TRBV7-9 to TRBJ1-1; the D is unclear. Germline V gene data show CDR1 as SEHNR and CDR2 as FQNEAQ (reference sequence). This CDR3 contains 13 residues. Trimming removed 5 bases from V and 4 bases from J, with 11 bases in between.

This clone was counted a few times. The rearrangement links TRBV7-6 to TRBJ2-7; 10 nucleotides agree with TRBD1. Germline assignment: CDR1 SGHVS and CDR2 FNYEAQ. This CDR3 is 14 amino acids long. J gave up 6 bases and V 3 bases, and 5 bases lay outside the gene matches. The CDR3 coding sequence is TGTGCCAGCAGCTTGACAGGGGGCTTCGTCGAGCAGTACTTC. It encodes CASSLTGGFVEQYF.

J is TRBJ2-2 and V is TRBV6-1; 10 bases line up with TRBD2. There are 14 residues in the CDR3. V trimming: 6 bases; J trimming: 6 bases; junction bases outside the gene matches: 4. Germline CDR1 and CDR2: MNHNS and SASEGT. The CDR3 DNA reads TGTGCCAGCAGAAGCGGGGGGGCCGCCGGGGAGCTGTTTTTT. Translated, it gives CASRSGGAAGELFF.

The rearrangement joins TRBV25-1 to TRBJ1-6, with 8 nucleotides matching TRBD1. The V gene's germline CDR1 is MGHDK and CDR2 SYGVNS. The length of the CDR3 is 16 residues. Trimming at V came to 6 bases and at J to 10 bases, leaving 14 bases not matched to a gene. CDR3 loop: CASRGPRTGGRSPLHF. DNA for the CDR3: TGTGCCAGCAGGGGACCTCGAACAGGGGGTCGGTCACCCCTCCACTTT.

This clone occurred a few times. J is TRBJ2-5 and V is TRBV11-3, with unresolved D. This CDR3 spans 13 amino acids. The V end lost 3 bases, the J end lost 0 bases, and 5 bases lay between the germline ends. Per the germline V gene, CDR1 is SGHNT and CDR2 is YENEEA. CDR3: CASSFQYQETQYF. The CDR3 DNA sequence: TGTGCCAGCAGCTTCCAGTACCAAGAGACCCAGTACTTC.